Here is one T cell receptor (beta chain) with its context. Its antigen remains unidentified. Sample-barcoded 5' priming and a J-beta primer mix drove a second PCR of about 6 to 11 cycles. TCRdb re-analysed the 5' RACE reads in MiXCR, keeping a single row per CDR3 protein. The sample has around 670,000 distinct CDR3 sequences, under 30% seen once. V lost 7 bases, J lost 4 bases, and 16 bases lay in between. The CDR3 is 13 amino acids. The germline V gene has CDR1 SQVTM and CDR2 ANQGSEA. This entry belongs to a study of blood T cells in healthy people across ages. Study-wide findings and caveats: TCR beta diversity per million T cells fell roughly linearly with age. Donor CMV status, an unknown factor, possibly confounded changes in expanded clonotypes.

V gene TRBV29-1 combines with J gene TRBJ1-1, with D possibly TRBD1 on 6 matching bases. The origin of this receptor is an elderly woman in good health. The sequencing sample was made of blood. Here the CDR3 reads CSGEQGGGTEAFF. The CDR3 nucleotides are TGCAGCGGAGAACAGGGAGGGGGCACTGAAGCTTTCTTT.